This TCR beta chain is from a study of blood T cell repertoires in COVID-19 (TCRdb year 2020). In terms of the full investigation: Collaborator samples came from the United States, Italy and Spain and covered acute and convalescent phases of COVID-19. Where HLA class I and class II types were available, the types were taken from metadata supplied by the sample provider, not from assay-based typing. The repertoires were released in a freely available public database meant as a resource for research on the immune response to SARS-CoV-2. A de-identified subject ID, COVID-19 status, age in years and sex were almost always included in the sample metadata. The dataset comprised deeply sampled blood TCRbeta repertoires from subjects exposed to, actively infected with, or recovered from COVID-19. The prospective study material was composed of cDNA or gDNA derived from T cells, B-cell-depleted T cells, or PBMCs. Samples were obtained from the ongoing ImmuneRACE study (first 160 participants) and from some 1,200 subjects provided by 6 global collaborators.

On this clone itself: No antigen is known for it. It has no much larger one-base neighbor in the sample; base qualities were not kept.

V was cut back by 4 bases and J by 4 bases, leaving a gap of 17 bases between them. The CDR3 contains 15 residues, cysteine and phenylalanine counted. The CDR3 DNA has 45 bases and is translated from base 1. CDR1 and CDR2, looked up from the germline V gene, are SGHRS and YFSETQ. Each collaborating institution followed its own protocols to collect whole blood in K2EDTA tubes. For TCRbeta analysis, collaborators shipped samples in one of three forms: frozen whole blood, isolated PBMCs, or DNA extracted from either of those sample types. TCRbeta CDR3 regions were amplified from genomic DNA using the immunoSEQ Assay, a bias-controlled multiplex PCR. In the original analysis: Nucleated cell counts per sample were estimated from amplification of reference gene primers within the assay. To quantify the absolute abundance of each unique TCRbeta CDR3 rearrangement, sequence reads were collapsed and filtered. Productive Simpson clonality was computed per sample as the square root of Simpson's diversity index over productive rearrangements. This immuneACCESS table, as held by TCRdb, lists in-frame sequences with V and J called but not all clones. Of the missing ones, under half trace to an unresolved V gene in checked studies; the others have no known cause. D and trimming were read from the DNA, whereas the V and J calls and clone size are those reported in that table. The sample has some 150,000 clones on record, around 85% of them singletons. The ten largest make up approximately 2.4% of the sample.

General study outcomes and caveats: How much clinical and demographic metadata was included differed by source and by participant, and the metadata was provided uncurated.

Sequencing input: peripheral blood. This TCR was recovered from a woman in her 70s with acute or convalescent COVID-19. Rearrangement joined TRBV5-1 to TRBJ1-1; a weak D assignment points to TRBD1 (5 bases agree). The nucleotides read TGCGCCAGCAGCCTTGCCACAGGTTCGGGCACTGAAGCTTTCTTT. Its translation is CASSLATGSGTEAFF.